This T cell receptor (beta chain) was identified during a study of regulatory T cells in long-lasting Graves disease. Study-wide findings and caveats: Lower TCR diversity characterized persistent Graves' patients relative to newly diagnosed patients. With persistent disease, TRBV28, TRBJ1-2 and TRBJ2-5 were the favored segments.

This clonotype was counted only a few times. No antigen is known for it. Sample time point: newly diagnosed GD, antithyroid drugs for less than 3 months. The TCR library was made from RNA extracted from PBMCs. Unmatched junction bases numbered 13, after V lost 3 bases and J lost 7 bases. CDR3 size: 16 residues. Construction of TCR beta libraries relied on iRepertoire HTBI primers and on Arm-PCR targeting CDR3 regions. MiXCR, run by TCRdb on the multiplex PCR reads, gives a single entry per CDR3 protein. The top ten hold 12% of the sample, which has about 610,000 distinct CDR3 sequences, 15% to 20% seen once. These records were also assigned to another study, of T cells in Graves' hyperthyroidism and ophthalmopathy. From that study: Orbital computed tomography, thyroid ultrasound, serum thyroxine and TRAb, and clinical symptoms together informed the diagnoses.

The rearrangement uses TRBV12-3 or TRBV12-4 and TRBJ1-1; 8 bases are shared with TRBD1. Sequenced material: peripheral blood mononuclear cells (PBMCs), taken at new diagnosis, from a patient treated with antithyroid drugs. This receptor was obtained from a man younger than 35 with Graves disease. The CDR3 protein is CASSLEDRETPFEAFF. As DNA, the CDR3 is TGTGCCAGCAGTTTGGAGGACAGGGAGACCCCGTTTGAAGCTTTCTTT.